The TCR beta chain under discussion was sequenced for a study of post-analysis software for immune sequencing data (dated by TCRdb to 2015 to 2017). Study-wide context: Relapsing-remitting, secondary progressive and progressive-relapsing multiple sclerosis were recorded as disease courses, and subtype annotation was lacking for some patients. A subset of samples was prepared in parallel using single-end sample barcoding, then pooled and co-amplified after Illumina adapter ligation. The patient repertoires were set against about 10 previously published healthy control repertoires from donors whose ages ranged from roughly 6 to 26 years.

V drops 0 bases and J drops 2 bases, leaving 9 bases in between. CDR1 SGHRS and CDR2 YFSETQ were looked up in the germline V gene. CDR3 length: 15 amino acids, cysteine to phenylalanine. Kept here is only the CDR3 DNA, which spans 45 bases and is read in frame from base 1. On this clonotype itself: The specificity of this receptor is unknown. No much larger clone is present one base from it, and per-base qualities are unavailable.

Broader findings and caveats from the paper: Normalized Chao1 diversity was significantly lower in multiple sclerosis patients than controls, suggesting substantial peripheral T-cell clonal expansion. Direct clustering with F measure revealed strong co-clustering of samples prepared in the same batch, which led to a batch-effect correction. Significantly higher frequencies in patients than in controls were found for several TRBV segments, including TRBV5-6, TRBV5-1 and TRBV20-1. The multiple sclerosis patient group was slightly younger than the control group.

The library relied on PCR. Sequencer: Illumina HiSeq 2500. To reduce PCR and sequencing biases, unique molecular identifiers were built into the TCR beta cDNA libraries. Every 1 to 10 million input T cells yielded 500,000 or so cDNA molecules, meaning each molecule approximated one T cell. The patient libraries were prepared and sequenced with the same protocol used for the earlier healthy control dataset. Within a given batch, samples were prepared together, multiplexed and sequenced on the same HiSeq lane. Regarding the original processing steps: MIGEC handled the raw barcoded reads, throwing out single-read molecular identifier groups before consensus assembly and CDR3 extraction. VDJtools was used for post-analysis of the clonotype tables, and diversity was normalized by down-sampling every dataset to the size of the smallest sample. To correct batch-related cross-sample contamination, repertoire overlap clustering matched CDR3 amino acid sequences but not nucleotide sequences. TCRdb trimmed the raw reads at Q25, called clones with MiXCR and kept productive beta chains. Rows matching on CDR3 protein sequence are summarized as one entry with the most common DNA and genes. These V and J calls derive from TCRdb rather than the authors' analysis. The sample table lists a few hundred thousand distinct CDR3 sequences, 39% of them with a count of one. About 8% of the sample is taken by the ten largest.

To demonstrate the VDJtools post-analysis software, TCR beta repertoires were profiled from the peripheral blood of more than ten young patients with multiple sclerosis. The patients with multiple sclerosis were children and adolescents between about 6 and 15 years of age. In this chain, TRBV5-1 is recombined with TRBJ2-1; the D gene lacks a confident call. This receptor was identified in a girl between 2 and 10 years old with multiple sclerosis. The sequencing input was blood. The CDR3 protein: CASSLVGIAYNEQFF. The sequence in DNA is TGCGCCAGCAGCTTGGTGGGTATCGCCTACAATGAGCAGTTCTTC.